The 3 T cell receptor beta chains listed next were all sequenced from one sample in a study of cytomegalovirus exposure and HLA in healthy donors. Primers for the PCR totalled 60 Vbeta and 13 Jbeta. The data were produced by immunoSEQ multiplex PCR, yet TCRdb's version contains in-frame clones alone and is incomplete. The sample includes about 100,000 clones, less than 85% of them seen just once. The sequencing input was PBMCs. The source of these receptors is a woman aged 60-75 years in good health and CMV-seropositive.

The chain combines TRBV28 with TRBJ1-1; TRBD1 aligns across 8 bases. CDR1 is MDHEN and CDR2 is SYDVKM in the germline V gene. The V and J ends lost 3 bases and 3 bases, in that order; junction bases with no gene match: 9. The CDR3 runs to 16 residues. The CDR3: CASSFIRGRTDTEAFF. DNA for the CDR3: TGTGCCAGCAGTTTTATCAGGGGGCGTACGGACACTGAAGCTTTCTTT.

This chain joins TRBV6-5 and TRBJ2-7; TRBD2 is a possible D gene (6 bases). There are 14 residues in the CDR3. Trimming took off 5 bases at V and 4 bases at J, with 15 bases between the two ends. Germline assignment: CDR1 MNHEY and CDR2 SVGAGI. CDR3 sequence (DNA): TGTGCCAGCAGTCGGGACTTCTGGGGGTACGAGCAGTACTTC. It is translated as CASSRDFWGYEQYF.

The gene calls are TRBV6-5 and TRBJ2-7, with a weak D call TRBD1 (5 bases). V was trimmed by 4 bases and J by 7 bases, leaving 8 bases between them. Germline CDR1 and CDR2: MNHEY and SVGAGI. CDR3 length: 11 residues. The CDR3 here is CASSLAGEQYF. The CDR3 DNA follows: TGTGCCAGCAGTTTAGCAGGGGAGCAGTACTTC.